The T cell receptor beta chain described here comes from a study of PD-1 and CTLA-4 blockade in melanoma. Data came from immunoSEQ multiplex PCR; TCRdb stores just in-frame clones and leaves some out. Here the sample spans under 40,000 clones, roughly nine tenths being singletons. Germline assignment: CDR1 SGHTA and CDR2 FQGNSA. The CDR3 loop spans 13 amino acids. Trimming pared 3 bases from V and 5 bases from J, leaving 8 bases between. The clonotype was recovered from a human donor with melanoma. Sequenced material: CD8+ T cells from peripheral blood, taken from a patient given anti-PD-1 treatment. V gene TRBV7-2 combines with J gene TRBJ1-5; a possible D gene is TRBD1 (6 bases). In nucleotides, the CDR3 is TGTGCCAGCAGCTTGGAGGGGGATCAGCCCCAGCATTTT. This translates into CASSLEGDQPQHF.